There are a few counts of the clone carrying this TCR beta chain. Its antigen is as yet unknown. The data originate from a study of vaccination effects on CD4 cells after COVID-19. Produced via immunoSEQ multiplex PCR; TCRdb's table is partial and in-frame only. The repertoire consists of approximately 40,000 clones, with roughly 76% occurring once and the leading ten covering 22%. In the ViraFEST assay, antigen-specific CD4+ clonotypes were identified by expansion after peptide-pool stimulation. Cells that had been cultured for 10 days were the source of isolated CD4+ T cells. The vaccine recipients had no prior SARS-CoV-2 infection, with negative nucleocapsid antibodies. Both day 3 and day 7 saw half the medium replaced with IL-2 medium. The receptor was isolated from a human donor who received a COVID-19 vaccine. The sample consisted of CD4+ T cells from PBMCs cultured with SARS-CoV-2 spike peptides, taken before COVID-19 vaccination.

Written as DNA, the CDR3 is TGTGCCAGCAGGGTCTCCGGGGGAGATAATTCACCCCTCCACTTT. The encoded protein is CASRVSGGDNSPLHF. The chain joins TRBV28 to TRBJ1-6; D perhaps matches TRBD1 (5 bases). The ends were cut back, 6 bases at V and 5 bases at J, with 14 bases in the middle. There are 15 residues in the CDR3. Germline V CDR1 and CDR2: MDHEN, SYDVKM.